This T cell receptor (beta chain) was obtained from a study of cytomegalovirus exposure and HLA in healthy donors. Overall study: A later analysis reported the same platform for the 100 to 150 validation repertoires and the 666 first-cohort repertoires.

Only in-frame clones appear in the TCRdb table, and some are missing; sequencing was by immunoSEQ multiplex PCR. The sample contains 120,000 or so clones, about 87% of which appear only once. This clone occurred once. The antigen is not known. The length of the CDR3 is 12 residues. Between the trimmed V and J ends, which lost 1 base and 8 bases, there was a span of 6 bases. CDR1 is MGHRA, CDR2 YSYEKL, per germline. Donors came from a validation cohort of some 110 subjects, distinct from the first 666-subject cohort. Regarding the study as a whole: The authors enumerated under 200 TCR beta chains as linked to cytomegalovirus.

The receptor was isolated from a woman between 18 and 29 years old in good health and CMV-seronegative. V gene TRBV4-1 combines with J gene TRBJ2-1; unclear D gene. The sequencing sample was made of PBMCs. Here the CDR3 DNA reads TGCGCCAGCAGCCAAGTGGCAGATGAGCAGTTCTTC. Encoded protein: CASSQVADEQFF.